Below are 11 T cell receptor beta chains sequenced from a single sample in a study of T-cell reconstitution after alpha-beta-depleted transplantation in children. The TCRbeta library was prepared with unique molecular identifiers. MiXCR, run by TCRdb on the PCR reads, gives a single entry per CDR3 protein. The sample yields some 840,000 distinct CDR3 sequences, about 15% seen once. The material was PBMCs, mostly from graft donor cells, obtained 360 days after TCRalphabeta/CD19-depleted stem cell transplant. The origin of the receptors is a male patient between 5 and 17 years old who had a stem cell transplant for acute lymphoblastic leukemia, so the T cells may come from the graft donor.

The CDR3 loop reads CASRGGLAGGPYEQYF. Written as DNA, the CDR3 is TGTGCCAGCAGGGGAGGTCTAGCGGGAGGGCCCTACGAGCAGTACTTC. The chain has TRBV2 and TRBJ2-7, with 12 bases lining up with TRBD2. V gave up 6 bases and J gave up 2 bases; unmatched junction bases: 8. Germline lookup yields CDR1 SNHLY and CDR2 FYNNEI. The CDR3 has 16 residues. Using reference TRBV2 and TRBJ2-7 for the parts outside the CDR3, the full variable domain is EPEVTQTPSHQVTQMGQEVILRCVPISNHLYFYWYRQILGQKVEFLVSFYNNEISEKSEIFDDQFSVERPDGSNFTLKIRSTKLEDSAMYFCASRGGLAGGPYEQYFGPGTRLTVT.

This clonotype was seen a handful of times. V gene TRBV20-1 combines with J gene TRBJ2-5; 8 nucleotides agree with TRBD2. Germline CDR1 reads DFQATT; CDR2 reads SNEGSKA (reference sequence). The CDR3 runs to 13 residues. The junction had 3 bases not matched to a gene; V was cut back by 1 base and J by 5 bases. CDR3 protein: CSARAGGPETQYF. The CDR3 DNA is TGCAGTGCTAGAGCGGGAGGGCCGGAGACCCAGTACTTC.

This clonotype was counted between two and nine times. This chain links TRBV5-1 with TRBJ2-5; 9 nucleotides agree with TRBD2. CDR3 length equals 15 residues. In germline, CDR1 is SGHRS, CDR2 YFSETQ. The V and J ends lost 4 bases and 4 bases, in that order; junction bases with no gene match: 8. The chain's CDR3 is CASSTGTSRVETQYF. For the CDR3, the DNA is TGCGCCAGCAGCACTGGGACTAGCAGAGTAGAGACCCAGTACTTC.

This clonotype was observed a few times. CDR3 loop: CSAKDPSYEQYF. The CDR3 bases are TGCAGTGCCAAGGATCCTAGTTACGAGCAGTACTTC. The rearrangement joins TRBV20-1 to TRBJ2-7; D remains unclear. V lost 6 bases and J 4 bases, leaving 13 bases between the germline ends. CDR1 is DFQATT and CDR2 is SNEGSKA in the germline V gene (reference sequence). The CDR3 runs 12 residues.

This clonotype was seen once. The rearrangement joins TRBV6-1 to TRBJ1-3; 7 bases agree with TRBD1. The CDR3 sequence is 15 residues long. Germline V gene lookup returns CDR1 MNHNS and CDR2 SASEGT. V dropped 6 bases and J dropped 0; count of bases not matched to a gene: 5. The CDR3 DNA is TGTGCCAGCAGGATCAACAGGGGCTCTGGAAACACCATATATTTT. This codes for CASRINRGSGNTIYF.

This clonotype occurred many times. The chain recombines TRBV12-3 or TRBV12-4 with TRBJ2-4; tentatively, D is TRBD2 (6 bases). This CDR3 spans 16 amino acids. V lost 1 base and J lost 0, with 10 bases in between. The CDR3 DNA follows: TGTGCCAGCAGTTTAGGGGGACTGATAGCCAAAAACATTCAGTACTTC. Its translation: CASSLGGLIAKNIQYF.

In its sample, this clonotype was seen a few times. The chain carries TRBV5-1 and TRBJ2-7; 7 bases line up with TRBD1. V shed 4 bases, J shed 3 bases, and the junction held 10 bases outside the gene matches. Germline V gives CDR1 SGHRS, CDR2 YFSETQ. This CDR3 is built from 15 residues. This CDR3 is CASSLLGQAHYEQYF. In nucleotides, the CDR3 is TGCGCCAGCAGCCTGCTAGGACAGGCCCACTACGAGCAGTACTTC.

The chain recombines TRBV3-1 with TRBJ2-2; D may be TRBD1 or TRBD2 (5 bases each). CDR3 length: 16 residues. The germline V gene has CDR1 LGHDT and CDR2 YNNKEL (reference sequence). Trimming pared 2 bases from V and 9 bases from J, leaving 19 bases between. Here the CDR3 reads CASSQPWGSLHRELFF. CDR3 coding DNA: TGTGCCAGCAGCCAACCCTGGGGGAGCTTACACCGGGAGCTGTTTTTT.

A few counts support this clonotype. The V and J genes are TRBV2 and TRBJ2-1, with D tentatively TRBD1 (5 bases). The CDR3 has 18 amino acids. V was clipped by 3 bases and J by 0 bases, with 18 bases between them. CDR1 is SNHLY and CDR2 is FYNNEI in the germline V gene. The DNA for the CDR3 is TGTGCCAGCAGTGATCCTTACAGGAGATATCGCTCCTACAATGAGCAGTTCTTC. Its protein is CASSDPYRRYRSYNEQFF.

Only a few counts were recorded for this clonotype. The CDR3 is CASSLTAETQYF. CDR3 sequence (DNA): TGTGCCAGCAGCTTAACCGCAGAGACCCAGTACTTC. The rearrangement uses TRBV7-6 and TRBJ2-5; D not resolved. Germline loops: CDR1 SGHVS, CDR2 FNYEAQ. V lost 2 bases to trimming and J lost 4 bases, with 5 bases between them. The CDR3 totals 12 residues.

In its sample, this clonotype was seen many times. The chain joins TRBV7-9 to TRBJ2-1; the D is unclear. Trimming stripped 1 base from V and 9 bases from J, with 4 bases between. The CDR3 spans 11 residues. CDR1 is SEHNR, CDR2 FQNEAQ, per germline (reference sequence). CDR3 in DNA: TGTGCCAGCAGCTTAGGTATTGAGCAGTTCTTC. Amino acids: CASSLGIEQFF.